This T cell receptor (beta chain) stems from a study of T cell responses to AZD1222 COVID-19 vaccine. Study-level points and caveats: Spike-specific TCR breadth and depth grew following two AZD1222 doses. Vaccine-associated CD4 TCRs spanned spike, dominant at 160-218 and 743-854.

Comment on this clone: What it recognizes is unknown.

Generated by immunoSEQ multiplex PCR, the TCRdb table keeps only in-frame clones and is missing some. The sample lists tens of thousands of clones, approximately 85% seen once, with roughly 10% in the top ten. Germline lookup yields CDR1 SGHVS and CDR2 FNYEAQ. The ends lost 5 bases at V and 2 bases at J; junction bases unmatched: 10. The length of the CDR3 is 17 residues. The sequence was obtained from an adult who received the AZD1222 COVID-19 vaccine. This material consisted of peripheral blood, taken 28 days after the second AZD1222 dose. The V and J genes are TRBV7-6 and TRBJ2-3, with 10 bases identical to TRBD2. This CDR3 is CASSRRLAGGYTDTQYF. CDR3 DNA: TGTGCCAGCAGCCGCCGATTAGCGGGGGGATACACAGATACGCAGTATTTT.